This TCR beta chain was documented in a study of Graves' ophthalmopathy and Graves' hyperthyroidism. General study points: Ophthalmopathy cases were distinguished from stable hyperthyroidism by a 13-signature model, reaching approximately 87% sensitivity and about 81% specificity.

Amplification targeted the TCR beta CDR3 regions, with RNA transcripts as the source material. First-round RT-PCR with HTBI primers preceded a second-round multiplex PCR. TCRdb reprocessed the multiplex PCR reads with MiXCR, giving one entry per CDR3 protein. The table lists about 390,000 distinct CDR3 sequences, approximately 15% of them singletons. This clonotype has more than one count but fewer than ten. Its antigen is still unknown. V trimming: 3 bases; J trimming: 4 bases; junction bases outside the gene matches: 11. The germline V gene has CDR1 DFQATT and CDR2 SNEGSKA (reference sequence). The CDR3 has 15 residues.

Material: peripheral blood. This clonotype originated in a woman under 30 with stable Graves' hyperthyroidism. This chain links TRBV20-1 with TRBJ2-7; 8 nucleotides agree with TRBD1. CDR3 amino acids: CSASGQGAIFYEQYF. The CDR3 DNA is TGCAGTGCTAGTGGGCAGGGGGCGATCTTTTACGAGCAGTACTTC.